Presented here are 14 T cell receptor beta chains from one specimen sequenced in a study of blood T cell repertoires in COVID-19. Sequencing used immunoSEQ multiplex PCR; TCRdb keeps in-frame clones, though not all of them. The data show some 78,000 clones, with around 83% seen just once and 3% to 4.5% held by the top ten. Sequencing input: peripheral blood. These receptors all come from a man aged 45-65 years with acute or convalescent COVID-19.

The chain carries TRBV10-3 and TRBJ1-2; a weak D match, TRBD1 (6 bases). Trimming took off 9 bases at V and 4 bases at J, with 18 bases between the two ends. Germline lookup yields CDR1 ENHRY and CDR2 SYGVKD. The CDR3 loop spans 14 amino acids. The chain's CDR3 is CAIPRGAGIYGYTF. CDR3 nucleotide sequence: TGTGCCATACCCAGGGGCGCCGGGATCTATGGCTACACCTTC.

The rearrangement uses TRBV7-9 and TRBJ2-3, with 8 bases lining up with TRBD2. The CDR3 is made up of 15 amino acids. Germline CDR1 SEHNR, CDR2 FQNEAQ (reference sequence). V was clipped by 1 base and J by 4 bases; unmatched bases: 4. The CDR3 DNA follows: TGTGCCAGCAGCTTAGGACGGGGGGGTCCAGATACGCAGTATTTT. It yields the protein CASSLGRGGPDTQYF. The full variable domain, completed using reference TRBV7-9 and TRBJ2-3, is DTGVSQNPRHKITKRGQNVTFRCDPISEHNRLYWYRQTLGQGPEFLTYFQNEAQLEKSRLLSDRFSAERPKGSFSTLEIQRTEQGDSAMYLCASSLGRGGPDTQYFGPGTRLTVL.

V gene TRBV7-2 combines with J gene TRBJ1-5, with a possible D match to TRBD1 (5 bases). The CDR3 sequence is 14 residues long. Trimming pared 6 bases from V and 2 bases from J, leaving 11 bases between. Germline CDR1 reads SGHTA; CDR2 reads FQGNSA. CDR3 DNA: TGTGCCAGCAGGGCAGGGCAAGGCAATCAGCCCCAGCATTTT. Residues: CASRAGQGNQPQHF.

The V gene is TRBV11-2, the J gene TRBJ2-7; D unclear. Looked up from germline, CDR1 is SGHAT and CDR2 is FQNNGV. V gave up 5 bases and J gave up 1 base, with 12 bases separating them. The CDR3 extends over 14 amino acids. CDR3: CASSTSDGSYEQYF. The CDR3 DNA follows: TGTGCCAGCAGCACCTCTGACGGGTCCTACGAGCAGTACTTC.

This clone was seen repeatedly, ten times or more. The chain employs TRBV19 and TRBJ2-2; D is uncertain. The CDR3 is 12 amino acids. Germline V CDR1 and CDR2: LNHDA, SQIVND (reference sequence). Deletions cut 7 bases from V and 2 bases from J, with 5 bases between. The CDR3 DNA is TGTGCCAGTAATCTTAACACCGGGGAGCTGTTTTTT. Its protein product is CASNLNTGELFF.

The chain combines TRBV3-1 (or the pseudogene TRBV3-2) with TRBJ2-1, with D unresolved. The germline gives CDR1 LGHDT, CDR2 YNNKEL (reference sequence). Between the trimmed V and J ends, which lost 1 base and 3 bases, there was a span of 10 bases. This CDR3 has 15 residues. CDR3 in DNA: TGTGCCAGCAGCCAAGGCCCCGACTTCTACAATGAGCAGTTCTTC. Encoded protein: CASSQGPDFYNEQFF.

A remark on this clone: This likely comes from a read error, as the CDR3 has no conserved phenylalanine or tryptophan at its end. The DNA is omitted, as the CDR3 cannot be located on it reliably, and the CDR3 follows TCRdb's listing. This chain links TRBV6-2 or TRBV6-3 with TRBJ1-4; the DNA was not compared with TRBD1, the D call given in the table. With termini counted, the CDR3 has 11 amino acids. The germline CDR1 and CDR2 sequences are MNHEY and SVGEGT. The CDR3 spells CASSYLDSQWG.

This clone was found once. The V gene is TRBV5-1, the J gene TRBJ2-2; 12 bases agree with TRBD1. The J segment lost 8 bases and the V segment lost 4 bases, leaving 12 bases of the junction unmatched. Germline CDR1 SGHRS, CDR2 YFSETQ. CDR3 size: 17 residues. DNA for the CDR3: TGCGCCAGCAGCCCCGGGGACAGGGGGCGTAGTTTGGGGGAGCTGTTTTTT. Translated: CASSPGDRGRSLGELFF.

The chain couples TRBV4-1 to TRBJ2-1; weak D call: TRBD2 (6 bases). Trimming removed 3 bases at V and 3 bases at J, with 12 bases between. CDR1 and CDR2 from the germline V gene are MGHRA and YSYEKL. The CDR3 has 15 amino acids. CDR3 DNA: TGCGCCAGCAGCCATCCCGGGACTCTCTACAATGAGCAGTTCTTC. This translates into CASSHPGTLYNEQFF.

This clone has only a few counts. The CDR3 DNA follows: TGTGCCAGCAGCTTGCGCCCTAGCGGGGGACTCACAGATACGCAGTATTTT. Translating it yields CASSLRPSGGLTDTQYF. The gene calls are TRBV5-6 and TRBJ2-3, with 10 bases that match TRBD2. This CDR3 is built from 17 residues. V was pared by 1 base and J by 2 bases, with 7 bases of the junction left unmatched. Germline V lookup: CDR1 SGHDT, CDR2 YYEEEE.

The V and J genes are TRBV18 and TRBJ1-1; D gene unclear. Looked up from germline, CDR1 is KGHSH and CDR2 is LQKENI. This CDR3 contains 16 residues. Trimming left V 0 bases short and J 1 base short, with 12 bases between. The chain's CDR3 is CASSPPSLRKNTEAFF. DNA of the CDR3: TGTGCCAGCTCACCACCGTCACTACGGAAGAACACTGAAGCTTTCTTT.

The chain has TRBV6-5 and TRBJ2-4; TRBD1 matches at 7 bases. With 5 bases clipped from V and 3 bases from J, the junction kept 1 base outside the gene matches. Germline values: CDR1 MNHEY, CDR2 SVGAGI. The CDR3 has 13 amino acids. The CDR3 nucleotides are TGTGCCAGCAGTCGGGACAGCAAAAACATTCAGTACTTC. Translation: CASSRDSKNIQYF.

This chain uses TRBV6-2 or TRBV6-3 with TRBJ2-2, with D possibly matching TRBD2 (6 bases). From germline, CDR1 is MNHEY and CDR2 SVGEGT. CDR3 length: 13 amino acids. V lost 5 bases, J lost 5 bases, and 9 bases lay in between. The CDR3 DNA is TGTGCCAGCAGTCCCCTAGCGACCGGGGAGCTGTTTTTT. Translating it yields CASSPLATGELFF.

The V gene is TRBV7-9, the J gene TRBJ1-3; tentatively, D is TRBD1 (5 bases). The CDR3 loop spans 15 amino acids. Trimming cost V 2 bases and J 0 bases, with 8 bases left between them. The germline V gene has CDR1 SEHNR and CDR2 FQNEAQ (reference sequence). CDR3 sequence (DNA): TGTGCCAGCAGCTTAAGGGGCTCCTCTGGAAACACCATATATTTT. This encodes CASSLRGSSGNTIYF.